The clone carrying this T cell receptor beta chain was seen a handful of times. Its target is not known. The time point: newly diagnosed GD, antithyroid drugs for less than 3 months. The authors made the TCR library using RNA they extracted from PBMCs. The data are from a study of regulatory T cells in long-lasting Graves disease. General observations from the study: Favored usage of TRBV28, TRBJ1-2 and TRBJ2-5 was recorded in persistent disease. New patients shared some 890 public clonotypes, fewer than the 2,500 to 3,000 shared by persistent patients.

The CDR3 length is 16 residues. From germline, CDR1 is MNHEY and CDR2 SMNVEV (reference sequence). V lost 6 bases, J lost 0 bases, and 4 bases stayed unmatched. The authors built TCR beta libraries using iRepertoire HTBI primers and Arm-PCR of CDR3 regions. Via MiXCR, TCRdb re-called the multiplex PCR reads, giving one row per CDR3 protein. The repertoire holds more than 350,000 distinct CDR3 sequences, with about 15% as singletons. The same sample was also used in a study of T cells in Graves' hyperthyroidism and ophthalmopathy. As reported in that work: Blood held most thyroid clonotypes expanded above 0.001 frequency. From stable hyperthyroidism, ophthalmopathy was separated by a 13 V-J model.

The chain links TRBV27 to TRBJ2-1; TRBD2 matches 11 bases. This TCR derives from a woman aged 30 to 39 with Graves disease. This sample comprised peripheral blood mononuclear cells (PBMCs), obtained at new diagnosis, from a patient treated with antithyroid drugs. The CDR3 region is CASSLLAGASYNEQFF. The CDR3 nucleotides are TGTGCCAGCAGCCTACTAGCGGGAGCCTCCTACAATGAGCAGTTCTTC.